These 26 T cell receptor beta chains originate from one sample sequenced in a study of T-cell memory formation after mild COVID-19. In TCRdb, the 5' RACE reads were re-called with MiXCR into one record per CDR3 protein. The repertoire holds fewer than 700,000 distinct CDR3 sequences, with about 22% as singletons. Sequenced sample: PBMCs or a T cell subset sorted from them (not recorded which). The source is an adult woman who had mild COVID-19 (a few samples of this study predate the infection). Cell type and time point are not known.

This clonotype was seen a few times. The CDR3 reads CASSQGAKRNTEAFF. CDR3 DNA: TGTGCCAGCAGCCAAGGAGCCAAAAGGAACACTGAAGCTTTCTTT. The chain is built from TRBV3-1 and TRBJ1-1; D gene unclear. With 1 base removed from V and 1 base from J, the gap between germline ends came to 10 bases. Germline values: CDR1 LGHDT, CDR2 YNNKEL (reference sequence). The CDR3 runs 15 residues. The full variable domain, in which reference TRBV3-1 and TRBJ1-1 provide the parts outside the CDR3, is DTAVSQTPKYLVTQMGNDKSIKCEQNLGHDTMYWYKQDSKKFLKIMFSYNNKELIINETVPNRFSPKSPDKAHLNLHINSLELGDSAVYFCASSQGAKRNTEAFFGQGTRLTVV.

This clonotype was recorded only once. The chain uses TRBV6-5 and TRBJ1-1; D unresolved. The ends were cut back, 3 bases at V and 1 base at J, with 15 bases in the middle. CDR1 is MNHEY and CDR2 is SVGAGI in the germline V gene. The CDR3 sequence is 16 residues long. The DNA of the CDR3 is TGTGCCAGCAGTTATGTCGGCGGCGGGCGGAACACTGAAGCTTTCTTT. Residues: CASSYVGGGRNTEAFF.

The chain couples TRBV6-1 to TRBJ2-3; 12 positions match TRBD2. CDR3 length: 16 amino acids. J lost 2 bases, V lost 5 bases, and 5 bases had no gene match. Germline-derived CDR1 and CDR2 are MNHNS and SASEGT. The CDR3 is CASSKTSGGTTDTQYF. DNA of the CDR3: TGTGCCAGCAGTAAAACTAGCGGGGGGACCACAGATACGCAGTATTTT.

Many counts were recorded for this clonotype. The chain uses TRBV7-9 and TRBJ2-7, with TRBD1 matching 8 bases. The CDR3 spans 14 residues. CDR1 is SEHNR, CDR2 FQNEAQ, per germline (reference sequence). V was pared by 5 bases and J by 5 bases, with 8 bases of the junction left unmatched. Here the CDR3 DNA reads TGTGCCAGCAGCACCAGGACAGGGAACGACGAGCAGTACTTC. Protein sequence: CASSTRTGNDEQYF.

V gene TRBV9 combines with J gene TRBJ2-3; no clear D gene. V lost 1 base to trimming and J lost 4 bases, with 7 bases between them. Looked up from germline, CDR1 is SGDLS and CDR2 is YYNGEE. This CDR3 is 13 amino acids long. CDR3 region: CASSVQIADTQYF. In nucleotides, the CDR3 is TGTGCCAGCAGCGTACAGATAGCAGATACGCAGTATTTT.

This clonotype has a handful of counts. This chain connects TRBV7-3 to TRBJ2-2; no definite D call. Germline CDR1 reads SGHTA; CDR2 reads FQGTGA. Trimming removed 7 bases at V and 1 base at J, with 4 bases between. The CDR3 is 12 residues long. Written as DNA, the CDR3 is TGTGCCAGCACCCAGAACACCGGGGAGCTGTTTTTT. Residues: CASTQNTGELFF.

The chain carries TRBV6-2 or TRBV6-3 and TRBJ2-1; the D is unclear. The germline V gene has CDR1 MNHEY and CDR2 SVGEGT. The CDR3 has 11 amino acids. With 6 bases removed from V and 11 bases from J, the gap between germline ends came to 11 bases. CDR3 protein: CASSHEHQQFF. CDR3 DNA sequence: TGTGCCAGCAGCCACGAACACCAGCAGTTCTTC.

This clonotype occurred a few times. The chain joins TRBV7-3 to TRBJ1-1, with a weak D call TRBD1 (6 bases). Per the germline V gene, CDR1 is SGHTA and CDR2 is FQGTGA. V dropped 3 bases and J dropped 1 base, with 15 bases sitting between them. The CDR3 covers 16 residues. The CDR3 nucleotides read TGTGCCAGCAGCTTGGGTATACAGGGATCGAACACTGAAGCTTTCTTT. Translation: CASSLGIQGSNTEAFF.

A few counts support this clonotype. This chain uses TRBV18 with TRBJ1-6; 8 bases agree with TRBD1. Trimming removed 0 bases from V and 9 bases from J; junction bases left unmatched: 4. Per germline, CDR1 KGHSH and CDR2 LQKENI. There are 15 residues in the CDR3. CDR3 nucleotides: TGTGCCAGCTCACCACCCCAACAGGGGGGTTCACCCCTCCACTTT. This encodes CASSPPQQGGSPLHF.

The genes are TRBV9 and TRBJ2-1; 8 bases agree with TRBD2. The CDR3 runs to 16 residues. Germline loops: CDR1 SGDLS, CDR2 YYNGEE. Unmatched junction bases numbered 13, after V lost 4 bases and J lost 7 bases. For the CDR3, the DNA is TGTGCCAGCAGCCTTGAGCGGCTAGCGGGTAATAATGAGCAGTTCTTC. Translation: CASSLERLAGNNEQFF.

The chain is built from TRBV30 and TRBJ2-3, with unresolved D. Trimming removed 2 bases from V and 2 bases from J, with 11 bases in between. Germline lookup yields CDR1 GTSNPN and CDR2 SVGIG (reference sequence). The CDR3 runs to 14 residues. The CDR3 bases are TGTGCCTGGAGTAAGCAGGCGGTCACAGATACGCAGTATTTT. Its translation: CAWSKQAVTDTQYF. Full variable domain (remainder filled in from reference TRBV30 and TRBJ2-3): SQTIHQWPATLVQPVGSPLSLECTVEGTSNPNLYWYRQAAGRGLQLLFYSVGIGQISSEVPQNLSASRPQDRQFILSSKKLLLSDSGFYLCAWSKQAVTDTQYFGPGTRLTVL.

The chain is built from TRBV5-1 and TRBJ2-2, with a tentative D call TRBD2 (6 bases). Germline loops: CDR1 SGHRS, CDR2 YFSETQ. Trimming pared 0 bases from V and 6 bases from J, leaving 12 bases between. The CDR3 spans 15 residues. The CDR3 DNA sequence: TGCGCCAGCAGCTTGGGTGGGACTTCCTCCGGGGAGCTGTTTTTT. Its protein product is CASSLGGTSSGELFF.

This clonotype was seen ten or more times. DNA for the CDR3: TGTGCCAGCAGCTTTCTACAGGGGGCCGAGAACATTCAGTACTTC. It specifies CASSFLQGAENIQYF. This sequence joins TRBV7-3 and TRBJ2-4, with 9 bases fitting TRBD1. V shed 3 bases, J shed 7 bases, and the junction held 7 bases outside the gene matches. Per the germline V gene, CDR1 is SGHTA and CDR2 is FQGTGA. The CDR3 runs to 15 residues.

This clonotype was seen at least ten times. This chain links TRBV3-1 with TRBJ2-1; 8 nucleotides match TRBD1. The germline V gene has CDR1 LGHDT and CDR2 YNNKEL (reference sequence). CDR3 length: 15 amino acids. V lost 4 bases and J lost 7; bases outside the gene matches: 9. This chain's CDR3 is CASSPQSGGWNEQFF. For the CDR3, the DNA is TGTGCCAGCAGCCCCCAATCAGGGGGCTGGAATGAGCAGTTCTTC.

The V gene is TRBV5-6, the J gene TRBJ1-5; D is unresolved. The V end lost 4 bases, the J end lost 6 bases, and 11 bases lay between the germline ends. This CDR3 has 13 amino acids. CDR1 SGHDT and CDR2 YYEEEE come from the germline V gene. The CDR3, as DNA: TGTGCCAGCAGCCGCGCGGGAGGTCAGCCCCAGCATTTT. This codes for CASSRAGGQPQHF.

This clonotype occurred a few times. This sequence joins TRBV7-9 and TRBJ1-5; no clear D gene. The CDR3 has 12 residues. Germline V gives CDR1 SEHNR, CDR2 FQNEAQ (reference sequence). Trimming pared 0 bases from V and 10 bases from J, leaving 7 bases between. The CDR3 sequence is CASSLAGGPQHF. The CDR3 DNA reads as TGTGCCAGCAGCTTAGCAGGAGGCCCCCAGCATTTT. The full variable domain, its missing parts supplied by reference TRBV7-9 and TRBJ1-5, is DTGVSQNPRHKITKRGQNVTFRCDPISEHNRLYWYRQTLGQGPEFLTYFQNEAQLEKSRLLSDRFSAERPKGSFSTLEIQRTEQGDSAMYLCASSLAGGPQHFGDGTRLSIL.

With regard to this clonotype: One end of the junction is discordant with germline, which a read error may explain. The gene calls are TRBV12-3 or TRBV12-4 and TRBJ1-5; D unresolved. The CDR3 totals 12 residues. The CDR3, as DNA: TGTGCCAGCAGTACCCCCGGTCAGCCACAGCATTTT. This translates into CASSTPGQPQHF.

The gene calls are TRBV7-9 and TRBJ1-1; 9 bases align to TRBD1. The J segment lost 4 bases and the V segment lost 5 bases, leaving 8 bases of the junction unmatched. There are 15 residues in the CDR3. Germline V gene data show CDR1 as SEHNR and CDR2 as FQNEAQ (reference sequence). CDR3 amino acids: CASSQPRTGATEAFF. DNA of the CDR3: TGTGCCAGCAGCCAACCGAGGACAGGGGCCACTGAAGCTTTCTTT.

The gene calls are TRBV5-6 and TRBJ2-7, with 7 bases fitting TRBD1. V dropped 5 bases and J dropped 2; count of bases not matched to a gene: 7. Germline CDR1 reads SGHDT; CDR2 reads YYEEEE. This CDR3 comprises 14 residues. The CDR3 protein is CASSQNRGTYEQYF. The CDR3 DNA sequence: TGTGCCAGCAGTCAAAACAGGGGAACCTACGAGCAGTACTTC.

This clonotype was detected only a few times. The CDR3 DNA reads as TGCAGTGCTACCCGAAGCGGGGGGCGTGGCGGTGAGCAGTTCTTC. This translates into CSATRSGGRGGEQFF. This chain links TRBV20-1 with TRBJ2-1; 9 bases are shared with TRBD2. Germline V gives CDR1 DFQATT, CDR2 SNEGSKA (reference sequence). The J segment lost 9 bases and the V segment lost 4 bases, leaving 13 bases of the junction unmatched. This CDR3 comprises 15 residues.

V is TRBV2 and J is TRBJ2-5; D not certain. With 1 base removed from V and 9 bases from J, the gap between germline ends came to 18 bases. CDR1 is SNHLY and CDR2 is FYNNEI in the germline V gene. The CDR3 has 15 residues. The chain's CDR3 is CASSEEGSAGVAQYF. Written as DNA, the CDR3 is TGTGCCAGCAGTGAAGAGGGCAGCGCCGGCGTGGCCCAGTACTTC.

This clonotype turned up a few times. This chain's CDR3 is CASSLEAGLTGELFF. The CDR3 coding sequence is TGCGCCAGCAGCTTGGAGGCGGGCCTCACCGGGGAGCTGTTTTTT. The chain combines TRBV5-1 with TRBJ2-2; D may be TRBD2 (5 bases). Germline V gene sequence: CDR1 SGHRS, CDR2 YFSETQ. With 0 bases removed from V and 4 bases from J, the gap between germline ends came to 10 bases. This CDR3 contains 15 residues.

The V call is TRBV5-1, the J call TRBJ1-4; 8 bases line up with TRBD1. Trimming removed 4 bases from V and 4 bases from J; junction bases left unmatched: 3. This CDR3 comprises 14 residues. Germline values: CDR1 SGHRS, CDR2 YFSETQ. This CDR3 reads CASSLGQVNEKLFF. The CDR3 coding sequence is TGCGCCAGCAGCCTGGGACAGGTTAATGAAAAACTGTTTTTT.

This clonotype has only a few counts. The CDR3 loop reads CASSLQDRGPHNEQFF. Written as DNA, the CDR3 is TGTGCCAGCAGTTTGCAGGACAGGGGCCCCCACAATGAGCAGTTCTTC. The chain is built from TRBV12-3 or TRBV12-4 and TRBJ2-1; TRBD1 matches at 9 bases. The CDR3 has 16 residues. The ends lost 3 bases at V and 5 bases at J; junction bases unmatched: 8.

The rearrangement uses TRBV6-5 and TRBJ1-2; D remains unclear. The CDR3 is 13 residues long. In germline, CDR1 is MNHEY, CDR2 SVGAGI. V lost 7 bases and J lost 2, with 11 bases in between. The CDR3 DNA reads TGTGCCAGCAAGTGGGGTTCGAACTATGGCTACACCTTC. As protein: CASKWGSNYGYTF.

CDR3 sequence (DNA): TGTGCCAGCAGTGGCAGGGGGGCCGGGGACACTGAAGCTTTCTTT. Translation gives CASSGRGAGDTEAFF. The chain joins TRBV6-5 to TRBJ1-1; 7 bases match TRBD1. V shed 5 bases, J shed 3 bases, and the junction held 9 bases outside the gene matches. Germline V lookup: CDR1 MNHEY, CDR2 SVGAGI. This CDR3 contains 15 residues.